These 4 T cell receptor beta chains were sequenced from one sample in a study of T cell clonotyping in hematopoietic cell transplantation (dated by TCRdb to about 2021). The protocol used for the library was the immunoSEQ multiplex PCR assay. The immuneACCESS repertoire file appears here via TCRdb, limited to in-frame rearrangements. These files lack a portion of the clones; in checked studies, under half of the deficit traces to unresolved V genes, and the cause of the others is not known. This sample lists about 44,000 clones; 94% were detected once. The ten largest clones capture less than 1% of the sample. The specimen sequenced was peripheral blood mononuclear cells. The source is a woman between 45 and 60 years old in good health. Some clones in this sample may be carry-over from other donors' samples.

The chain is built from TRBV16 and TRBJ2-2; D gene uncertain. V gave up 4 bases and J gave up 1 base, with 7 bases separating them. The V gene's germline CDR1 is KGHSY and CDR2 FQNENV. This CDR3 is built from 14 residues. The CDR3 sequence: CASSRYQNTGELFF. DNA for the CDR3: TGTGCCAGCAGCCGCTATCAGAACACCGGGGAGCTGTTTTTT.

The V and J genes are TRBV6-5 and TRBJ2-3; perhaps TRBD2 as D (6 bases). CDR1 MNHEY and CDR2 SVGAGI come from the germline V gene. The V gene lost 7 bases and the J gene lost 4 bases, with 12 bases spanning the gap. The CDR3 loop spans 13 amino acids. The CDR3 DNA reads TGTGCCAGCACGGACGGGGGTCCAGATACGCAGTATTTT. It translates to CASTDGGPDTQYF.

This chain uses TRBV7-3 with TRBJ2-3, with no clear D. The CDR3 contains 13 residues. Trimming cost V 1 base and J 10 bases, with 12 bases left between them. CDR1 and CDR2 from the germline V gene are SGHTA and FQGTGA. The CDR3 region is CASSLMGPSSQYF. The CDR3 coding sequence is TGTGCCAGCAGCTTAATGGGTCCAAGCTCGCAGTATTTT.

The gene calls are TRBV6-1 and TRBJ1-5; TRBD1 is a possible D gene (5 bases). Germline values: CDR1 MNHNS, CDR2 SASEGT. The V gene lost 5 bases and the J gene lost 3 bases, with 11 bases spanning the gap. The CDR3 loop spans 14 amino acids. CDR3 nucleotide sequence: TGTGCCAGCAGTACTCAACAGGACAATCAGCCCCAGCATTTT. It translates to CASSTQQDNQPQHF.